Sequencing of this T cell receptor (beta chain) was carried out in a study of shared clonotypes between healthy human individuals. CD4+ cell separation produced CD45RA+ naive and CD45RA-negative memory subsets. Deep-level running was used for the assay. Several immunoSEQ plates received, in even portions, the genomic DNA of each subset. TCRdb's table, derived via immunoSEQ multiplex PCR, lists solely in-frame clones and lacks some. The repertoire holds under 850,000 clones, roughly two thirds seen once, with about 1.7% in the top ten. Germline V gene data show CDR1 as SQVTM and CDR2 as ANQGSEA. Trimming pared 8 bases from V and 1 base from J, leaving 20 bases between. The CDR3 totals 15 residues. Concerning this clone: Its antigen is undetermined.

General study points: Memory subsets generally showed lower estimated richness than naive subsets.

J is TRBJ1-1 and V is TRBV29-1; a possible D gene is TRBD1 (5 bases). Input material: memory CD4+ T cells sorted from blood. Subset defined: CD45RA-negative fraction. The receptor's source is a woman in her 30s in good health. CDR3 nucleotides: TGCAGCTCTGGGGGTCAGGGAGCCCCGAACACTGAAGCTTTCTTT. Translating gives CSSGGQGAPNTEAFF.